The present entry profiles one T cell receptor (beta chain) with its context. Original handling: From reference gene primer amplification, estimates of nucleated cell counts were derived. Method: immunoSEQ multiplex PCR; TCRdb's copy keeps in-frame clones and lacks some. The DNA was the basis for D and trimming; V, J and clone size are from that table. Of roughly 100,000 clones in the sample, about 84% were seen once. The entry originates in a study of blood T cell repertoires in COVID-19. Study-level information: Sites in the United States, Italy and Spain provided acute and convalescent COVID-19 samples. Sample material is recorded as cDNA or gDNA derived from T cells, B-cell-depleted T cells, or PBMCs.

V shed 8 bases and J shed 1 base, with 11 bases lying between them. In germline, CDR1 is LNHDA, CDR2 SQIVND (reference sequence). The CDR3 consists of 14 residues. V gene TRBV19 combines with J gene TRBJ1-4, with D maybe TRBD1 (6 bases). Source material: peripheral blood. The receptor was derived from a human donor in a cohort sampled during active COVID-19. CDR3 sequence (DNA): TGTGCCAGTGCGGGGGGCATAACTAATGAAAAACTGTTTTTT. Translating it yields CASAGGITNEKLFF.